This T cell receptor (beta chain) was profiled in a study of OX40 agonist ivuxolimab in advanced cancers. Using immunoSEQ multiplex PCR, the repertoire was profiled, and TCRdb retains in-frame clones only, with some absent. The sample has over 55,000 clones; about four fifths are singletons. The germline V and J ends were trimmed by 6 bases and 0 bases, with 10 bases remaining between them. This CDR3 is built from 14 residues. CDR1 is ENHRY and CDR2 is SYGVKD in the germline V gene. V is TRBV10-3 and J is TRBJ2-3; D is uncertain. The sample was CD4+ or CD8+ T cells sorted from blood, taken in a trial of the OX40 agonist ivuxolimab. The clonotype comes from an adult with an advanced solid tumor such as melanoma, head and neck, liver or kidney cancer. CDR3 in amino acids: CAISADTSTDTQYF. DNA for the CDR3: TGTGCCATCAGCGCAGACACTAGCACAGATACGCAGTATTTT.